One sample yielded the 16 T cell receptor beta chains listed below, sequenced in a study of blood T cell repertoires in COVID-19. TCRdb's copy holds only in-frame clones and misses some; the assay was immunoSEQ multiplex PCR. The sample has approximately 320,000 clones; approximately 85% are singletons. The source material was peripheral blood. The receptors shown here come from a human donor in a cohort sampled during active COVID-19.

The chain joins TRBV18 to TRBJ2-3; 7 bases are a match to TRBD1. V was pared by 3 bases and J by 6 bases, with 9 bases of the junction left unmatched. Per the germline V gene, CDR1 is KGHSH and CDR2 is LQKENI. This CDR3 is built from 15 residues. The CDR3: CASSPKVLRGDTQYF. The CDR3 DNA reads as TGTGCCAGCTCACCGAAGGTCCTCAGGGGGGATACGCAGTATTTT.

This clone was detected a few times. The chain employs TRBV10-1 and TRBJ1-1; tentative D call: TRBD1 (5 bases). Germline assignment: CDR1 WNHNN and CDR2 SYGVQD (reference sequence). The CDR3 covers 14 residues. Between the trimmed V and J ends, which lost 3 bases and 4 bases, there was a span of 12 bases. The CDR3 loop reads CASSDNRKGTEAFF. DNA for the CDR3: TGCGCCAGCAGTGACAACAGGAAAGGCACTGAAGCTTTCTTT.

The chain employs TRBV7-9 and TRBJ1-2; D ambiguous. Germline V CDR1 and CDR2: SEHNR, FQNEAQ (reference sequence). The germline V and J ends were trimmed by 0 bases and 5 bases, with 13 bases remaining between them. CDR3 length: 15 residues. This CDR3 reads CASSLARGVGYGYTF. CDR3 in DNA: TGTGCCAGCAGCTTAGCTCGGGGTGTTGGGTATGGCTACACCTTC.

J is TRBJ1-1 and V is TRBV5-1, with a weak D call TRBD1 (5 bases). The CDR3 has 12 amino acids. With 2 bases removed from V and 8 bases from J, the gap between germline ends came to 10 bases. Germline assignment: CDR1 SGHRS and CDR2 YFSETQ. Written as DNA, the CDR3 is TGCGCCAGCAGCTTAACAGGCTTAGAAGCTTTCTTT. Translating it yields CASSLTGLEAFF. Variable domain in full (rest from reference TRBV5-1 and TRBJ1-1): KAGVTQTPRYLIKTRGQQVTLSCSPISGHRSVSWYQQTPGQGLQFLFEYFSETQRNKGNFPGRFSGRQFSNSRSEMNVSTLELGDSALYLCASSLTGLEAFFGQGTRLTVV.

In DNA, the CDR3 is TGCAGCGTTGAAGGTAGGGCCAGGGGATCCTACAATGAGCAGTTCTTC. Its protein product is CSVEGRARGSYNEQFF. The rearrangement joins TRBV29-1 to TRBJ2-1, with D possibly being TRBD1 (6 bases). Per the germline V gene, CDR1 is SQVTM and CDR2 is ANQGSEA. This CDR3 is built from 16 residues. V dropped 1 base and J dropped 1 base, with 14 bases sitting between them.

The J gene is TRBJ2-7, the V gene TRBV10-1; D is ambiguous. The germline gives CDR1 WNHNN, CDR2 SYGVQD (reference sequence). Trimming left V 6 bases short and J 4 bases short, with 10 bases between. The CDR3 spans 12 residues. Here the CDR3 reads CASRISWYEQYF. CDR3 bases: TGCGCCAGCAGAATTAGCTGGTACGAGCAGTACTTC.

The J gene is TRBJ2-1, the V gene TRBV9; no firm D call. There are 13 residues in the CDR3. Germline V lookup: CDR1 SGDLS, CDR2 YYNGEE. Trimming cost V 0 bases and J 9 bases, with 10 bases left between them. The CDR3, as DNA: TGTGCCAGCAGCGTAGAGTCCCGGTCTGAGCAGTTCTTC. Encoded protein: CASSVESRSEQFF.

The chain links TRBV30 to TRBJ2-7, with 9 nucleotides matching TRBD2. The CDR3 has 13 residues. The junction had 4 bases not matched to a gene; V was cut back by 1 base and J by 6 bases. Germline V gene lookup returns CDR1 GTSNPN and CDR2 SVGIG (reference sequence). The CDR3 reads CAWSATSGLEQYF. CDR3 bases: TGTGCCTGGAGTGCCACTAGCGGGCTCGAGCAGTACTTC.

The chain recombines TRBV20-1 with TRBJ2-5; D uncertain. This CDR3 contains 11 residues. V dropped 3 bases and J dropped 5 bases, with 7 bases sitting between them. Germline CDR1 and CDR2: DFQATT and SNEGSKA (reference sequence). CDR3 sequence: CSASKSETQYF. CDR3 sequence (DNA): TGCAGTGCTAGCAAGAGTGAGACCCAGTACTTC.

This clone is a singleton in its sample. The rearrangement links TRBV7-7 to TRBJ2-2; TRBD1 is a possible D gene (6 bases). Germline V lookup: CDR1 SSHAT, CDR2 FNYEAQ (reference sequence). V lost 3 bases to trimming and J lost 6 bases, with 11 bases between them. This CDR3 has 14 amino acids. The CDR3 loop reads CASSFDRKPGELFF. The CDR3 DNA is TGTGCCAGCAGCTTTGACAGGAAGCCCGGGGAGCTGTTTTTT.

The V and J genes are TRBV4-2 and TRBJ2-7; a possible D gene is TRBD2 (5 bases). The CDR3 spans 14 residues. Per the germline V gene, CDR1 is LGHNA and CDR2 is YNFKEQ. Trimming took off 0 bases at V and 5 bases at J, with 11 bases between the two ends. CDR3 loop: CASSQDPGLDEQYF. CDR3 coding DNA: TGTGCCAGCAGCCAAGATCCCGGACTCGACGAGCAGTACTTC.

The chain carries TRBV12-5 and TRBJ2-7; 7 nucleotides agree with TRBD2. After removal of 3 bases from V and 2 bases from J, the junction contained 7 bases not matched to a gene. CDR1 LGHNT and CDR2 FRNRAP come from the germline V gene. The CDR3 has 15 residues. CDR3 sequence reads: CASGFRGDPTYEQYF. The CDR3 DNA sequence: TGTGCTAGTGGTTTTCGGGGGGACCCCACCTACGAGCAGTACTTC.

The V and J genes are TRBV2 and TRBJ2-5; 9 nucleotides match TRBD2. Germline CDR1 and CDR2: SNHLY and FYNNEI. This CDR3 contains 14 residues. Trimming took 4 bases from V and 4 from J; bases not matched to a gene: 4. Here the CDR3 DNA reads TGTGCCAGCAGTGGGCTAGCGGGGCCAGAGACCCAGTACTTC. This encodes CASSGLAGPETQYF.

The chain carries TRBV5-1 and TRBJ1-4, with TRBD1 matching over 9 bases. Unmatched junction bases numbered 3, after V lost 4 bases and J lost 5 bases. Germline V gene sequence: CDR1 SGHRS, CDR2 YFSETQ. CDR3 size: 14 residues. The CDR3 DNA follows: TGCGCCAGCAGCACCGGGACAGGGAATGAAAAACTGTTTTTT. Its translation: CASSTGTGNEKLFF.

CDR3 region: CASSRTSGSTDTQYF. The CDR3 DNA is TGTGCCAGCAGTCGGACTAGCGGGAGCACAGATACGCAGTATTTT. The chain is built from TRBV2 and TRBJ2-3; TRBD2 aligns across 11 bases. CDR3 length: 15 amino acids. Germline V gene lookup returns CDR1 SNHLY and CDR2 FYNNEI. Trimming cost V 5 bases and J 0 bases; bases outside gene matches: 1.

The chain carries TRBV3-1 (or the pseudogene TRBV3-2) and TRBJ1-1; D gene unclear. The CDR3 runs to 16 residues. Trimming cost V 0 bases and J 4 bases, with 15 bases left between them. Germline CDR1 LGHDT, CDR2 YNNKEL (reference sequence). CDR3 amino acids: CASSQEQLTLGTEAFF. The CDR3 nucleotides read TGTGCCAGCAGCCAAGAACAGTTGACGCTTGGCACTGAAGCTTTCTTT.